These 12 T cell receptor beta chains were all obtained from the same sample, sequenced in a study of a mutant IDH1 vaccine in newly diagnosed glioma. The protocol was immunoSEQ multiplex PCR, while the TCRdb copy is restricted to in-frame clones and leaves out a portion. In the table there are some 100,000 clones, about 80% of which are singletons. Time point noted: baseline, week 1 (first vaccination visit). Treatment given: pre-vaccination baseline after standard-of-care therapy. The source material was PBMCs, sampled from a glioma patient treated with radiotherapy, temozolomide or both. The receptors derive from a woman between 45 and 60 years old with glioma.

The rearrangement joins TRBV2 to TRBJ1-5; D gene ambiguous. The CDR3 is 13 amino acids. The V end lost 1 base, the J end lost 4 bases, and 5 bases lay between the germline ends. From germline, CDR1 is SNHLY and CDR2 FYNNEI. For the CDR3, the DNA is TGTGCCAGCAGTGAAGGGAGGAATCAGCCCCAGCATTTT. Its translation is CASSEGRNQPQHF.

The chain has TRBV7-9 and TRBJ1-5, with D perhaps matching TRBD1 (5 bases). Trimming left V 1 base short and J 3 bases short, with 10 bases between. The CDR3 length is 15 residues. The germline gives CDR1 SEHNR, CDR2 FQNEAQ (reference sequence). The CDR3 here is CASSLGQGFNQPQHF. The CDR3 DNA follows: TGTGCCAGCAGCTTAGGGCAGGGCTTCAATCAGCCCCAGCATTTT.

The V call is TRBV5-1, the J call TRBJ2-7; TRBD2 agrees at 10 bases. J was trimmed by 5 bases and V by 4 bases; bases with no gene match: 6. This CDR3 contains 14 residues. From germline, CDR1 is SGHRS and CDR2 YFSETQ. In DNA, the CDR3 is TGCGCCAGCAGCCCTAGCGGGGGATACGACGAGCAGTACTTC. It specifies CASSPSGGYDEQYF.

For the CDR3, the DNA is TGCGCCAGCAGCTCTGGACTAGCGGCGCTACAAGAGACCCAGTACTTC. Its protein is CASSSGLAALQETQYF. V is TRBV5-1 and J is TRBJ2-5, with 10 bases matching TRBD2. The germline V gene encodes CDR1 SGHRS and CDR2 YFSETQ. The CDR3 extends over 16 amino acids. V trimming: 3 bases; J trimming: 2 bases; junction bases outside the gene matches: 7.

The J gene is TRBJ2-2, the V gene TRBV2; 7 nucleotides match TRBD1. J lost 6 bases, V lost 8 bases, and 0 bases had no gene match. The CDR3 length is 11 residues. CDR1 is SNHLY, CDR2 FYNNEI, per germline. CDR3 amino acids: CASDRAGELFF. CDR3 nucleotides: TGTGCCAGCGACAGGGCCGGGGAGCTGTTTTTT.

In this sample, this clone turned up once. The chain recombines TRBV19 with TRBJ2-6, with D perhaps given as TRBD1 or TRBD2 (5 bases each). This CDR3 has 16 residues. Trimming shortened V by 5 bases and J by 4 bases, and 15 bases separated the two germline ends. Germline V lookup: CDR1 LNHDA, CDR2 SQIVND (reference sequence). The CDR3 sequence is CASSFSPGQGANVLTF. The CDR3 DNA reads as TGTGCCAGTAGTTTTTCCCCGGGGCAAGGGGCCAACGTCCTGACTTTC.

This clone was counted a single time. The V and J genes are TRBV7-2 and TRBJ1-5; no firm D call. Germline CDR1 SGHTA, CDR2 FQGNSA. Deletions cut 1 base from V and 1 base from J, with 11 bases between. The CDR3 is made up of 16 amino acids. CDR3 sequence reads: CASSLGSPVSNQPQHF. In DNA, the CDR3 is TGTGCCAGCAGCTTAGGGTCGCCAGTCAGCAATCAGCCCCAGCATTTT.

The chain has TRBV25-1 and TRBJ1-4; 7 bases match TRBD1. Germline assignment: CDR1 MGHDK and CDR2 SYGVNS. This CDR3 region has 14 residues. V lost 4 bases, J lost 10 bases, and 9 bases stayed unmatched. For the CDR3, the DNA is TGTGCCAGCAGTGCCGTAGGGGGCTCAGGAAAACTGTTTTTT. This gives the protein CASSAVGGSGKLFF.

V is TRBV5-4 and J is TRBJ1-2; D perhaps matches TRBD1 (5 bases). This CDR3 is 17 amino acids long. Between the trimmed V and J ends, which lost 4 bases and 2 bases, there was a span of 21 bases. CDR1 is SGHNT and CDR2 is YYREEE in the germline V gene (reference sequence). In DNA, the CDR3 is TGTGCCAGCAGCCCGAAGCAGAGACAGCCTCTAAACTATGGCTACACCTTC. This gives the protein CASSPKQRQPLNYGYTF.

As concerns this clone: The same CDR3 can be traced to other DNA sequences in this sample. The rearrangement joins TRBV18 to TRBJ1-1; no reliable D call. Germline CDR1 KGHSH, CDR2 LQKENI. Trimming cost V 3 bases and J 1 base, with 6 bases left between them. The CDR3 loop spans 13 amino acids. This CDR3 reads CASSPQRNTEAFF. Written as DNA, the CDR3 is TGTGCCAGCTCACCTCAGAGGAACACTGAAGCTTTCTTT.

The chain carries TRBV5-6 and TRBJ2-5; 7 positions agree with TRBD1. The CDR3 contains 15 residues. Germline V gene data show CDR1 as SGHDT and CDR2 as YYEEEE. With 5 bases clipped from V and 2 bases from J, the junction kept 9 bases outside the gene matches. CDR3 sequence: CASRRGTEAQETQYF. The CDR3 nucleotides read TGTGCCAGCAGGAGAGGGACAGAGGCTCAAGAGACCCAGTACTTC.

The V and J genes are TRBV10-1 and TRBJ1-5; weak D call: TRBD1 (6 bases). Trimming shortened V by 8 bases and J by 3 bases, and 11 bases separated the two germline ends. CDR3 size: 13 residues. CDR1 and CDR2 (germline): WNHNN, SYGVQD (reference sequence). The CDR3 region is CASEGGNNQPQHF. CDR3 sequence (DNA): TGCGCCAGCGAGGGGGGGAACAATCAGCCCCAGCATTTT.